This TCR beta chain originates from a study of T cell responses to AZD1222 COVID-19 vaccine. Broader study findings: Spike-specific TCR breadth and depth went up after people got two AZD1222 doses.

Here immunoSEQ multiplex PCR was the method, and the copy in TCRdb shows in-frame clones only, minus some. The data show some 140,000 clones, approximately 90% seen once. In the case of this clone: The antigen is undetermined.

CDR1 and CDR2 from the germline V gene are SGHRS and YFSETQ. V was pared by 0 bases and J by 10 bases, with 14 bases between. CDR3 length equals 15 residues. The specimen was peripheral blood, collected on day 0 of AZD1222 vaccination. This receptor was taken from an adult in good health. V usage is TRBV5-1 and J usage is TRBJ1-6; D may be TRBD1 (5 bases). CDR3 bases: TGCGCCAGCAGCTTGGGTGACAGAAGAGGCTCACCCCTCCACTTT. Protein product: CASSLGDRRGSPLHF. Complete variable domain (other parts from reference TRBV5-1 and TRBJ1-6): KAGVTQTPRYLIKTRGQQVTLSCSPISGHRSVSWYQQTPGQGLQFLFEYFSETQRNKGNFPGRFSGRQFSNSRSEMNVSTLELGDSALYLCASSLGDRRGSPLHFGNGTRLTVT.